What follows is one TCR beta chain and its context. Other DNA variants within this sample encode the same CDR3. This entry is derived from a study of blood T cell repertoires in COVID-19. Overall study context: Sources were T cells, B-cell-depleted T cells, or PBMCs; the material itself was cDNA or gDNA.

Trimming stripped 2 bases from V and 5 bases from J, with 5 bases between. The CDR3 totals 11 residues. Germline CDR1 is GTSNPN and CDR2 is SVGIG (reference sequence). Under the authors' procedure: Amplification of reference gene primers provided the estimated nucleated cell counts. Here immunoSEQ multiplex PCR was the method, and the copy in TCRdb shows in-frame clones only, minus some. Clone size and V and J calls were adopted from that table, with D and trimming inferred from the DNA. Among over 100,000 clones listed, just under 85% were seen once. This receptor was obtained from a man aged 35-49 years with active or convalescent COVID-19. Sequencing used peripheral blood. The chain couples TRBV30 to TRBJ2-3; D is uncertain. The CDR3 loop reads CAWSRGDTQYF. The DNA of the CDR3 is TGTGCCTGGAGTCGAGGAGATACGCAGTATTTT.